This TCR beta chain was retrieved from a study of cytomegalovirus exposure and HLA in healthy donors. Study-level points and caveats: Later on, a genetic analysis was performed. It linked a missense variant in DCLRE1C with V- and J-gene trimming of TCR beta.

CDR1 is MGHRA and CDR2 is YSYEKL in the germline V gene. Trimming left V 5 bases short and J 12 bases short, with 23 bases between. This CDR3 has 15 residues. Amplification used 60 Vbeta primers and 13 Jbeta primers. Generated by immunoSEQ multiplex PCR, the TCRdb table keeps only in-frame clones and is missing some. Of 150,000 or so clones in the sample, roughly 73% were seen once. About this clone: The antigen is undetermined.

Sequencing was done on a sample of PBMCs. The chain carries TRBV4-1 and TRBJ2-1; possible D gene TRBD2, 5 bases. The sequence derives from a man aged 18 to 30 in good health and CMV-seropositive. The CDR3 spells CASSSSEGPPCAQFF. CDR3 DNA: TGCGCCAGCAGCTCGTCCGAGGGCCCACCTTGCGCGCAGTTCTTC.